The 5 T cell receptor beta chains listed next were all sequenced from one sample in a study of blood T cell repertoires in COVID-19. The protocol was immunoSEQ multiplex PCR, while the TCRdb copy is restricted to in-frame clones and leaves out a portion. The data show 140,000 to 150,000 clones, 85% to 90% seen once. Sample: peripheral blood. The receptors come from a human donor in a cohort sampled during active COVID-19.

This clone was recorded a few times. The chain uses TRBV6-5 and TRBJ2-7, with D hard to call. This CDR3 contains 14 residues. CDR1 is MNHEY, CDR2 SVGAGI, per germline. The V and J ends lost 3 bases and 0 bases respectively, with 9 bases between them. CDR3 DNA sequence: TGTGCCAGCAGTTATCAGATGAACTCCTACGAGCAGTACTTC. The encoded protein is CASSYQMNSYEQYF.

The chain joins TRBV27 to TRBJ1-2; 7 bases map to TRBD1. Trimming cost V 4 bases and J 8 bases; bases outside gene matches: 7. There are 13 residues in the CDR3. CDR1 is MNHEY, CDR2 SMNVEV, per germline (reference sequence). The CDR3 sequence is CASSSTGLRGYTF. The CDR3, as DNA: TGTGCCAGCAGTTCGACAGGGCTTAGAGGCTACACCTTC.

This clone showed up just a few times. The rearrangement uses TRBV5-1 and TRBJ2-2, with 7 positions matching TRBD2. CDR1 SGHRS and CDR2 YFSETQ come from the germline V gene. V gave up 3 bases and J gave up 0 bases; unmatched junction bases: 5. The CDR3 spans 16 residues. The DNA of the CDR3 is TGCGCCAGCAGCTCCACCGGGACTACGAACACCGGGGAGCTGTTTTTT. This codes for CASSSTGTTNTGELFF.

As DNA, the CDR3 is TGCGCCAGCAGCGCCGGGACAGGGGGCGGTGGGGCCAACGTCCTGACTTTC. Translated, it gives CASSAGTGGGGANVLTF. The rearrangement links TRBV5-1 to TRBJ2-6; 12 bases align to TRBD1. CDR1 and CDR2 from the germline V gene are SGHRS and YFSETQ. The J segment lost 3 bases and the V segment lost 4 bases, leaving 5 bases of the junction unmatched. The CDR3 is 17 amino acids.

This clone was picked up one time. CDR3 bases: TGCGCCAGCAGTGATACAGGCACTGAAGCTTTCTTT. As protein: CASSDTGTEAFF. This chain uses TRBV10-1 with TRBJ1-1; a weak D match, TRBD1 (5 bases). The V gene lost 3 bases and the J gene lost 4 bases, with 6 bases spanning the gap. The CDR3 runs 12 residues. The germline V gene has CDR1 WNHNN and CDR2 SYGVQD (reference sequence).